This T cell receptor beta chain originates from a study of blood T cell repertoires in COVID-19. Symptom resolution, clearance, or two negative PCRs marked donors in Cohort 3 as recovered. Trimming shortened V by 6 bases and J by 4 bases, and 22 bases separated the two germline ends. Germline lookup yields CDR1 MDHEN and CDR2 SYDVKM. CDR3 length: 17 amino acids. How the authors handled the data: For nucleated cells, counts were estimated from reference gene primer amplification. Using immunoSEQ multiplex PCR, the repertoire was profiled, and TCRdb retains in-frame clones only, with some absent. That table is the source of V, J and clone size, and D and trimming were worked out from the DNA. The repertoire holds a few hundred thousand clones, with 85% to 90% as singletons.

This TCR was sampled from a man between 25 and 39 years old who had recovered from COVID-19. The chain employs TRBV28 and TRBJ1-5, with D perhaps TRBD1 (5 bases). Sequencing used PBMCs or T cells enriched from blood (not recorded which). In nucleotides, the CDR3 is TGTGCCAGCAGCCCTAAAGGGGCATTGGGTAGGAATCAGCCCCAGCATTTT. Translated: CASSPKGALGRNQPQHF.